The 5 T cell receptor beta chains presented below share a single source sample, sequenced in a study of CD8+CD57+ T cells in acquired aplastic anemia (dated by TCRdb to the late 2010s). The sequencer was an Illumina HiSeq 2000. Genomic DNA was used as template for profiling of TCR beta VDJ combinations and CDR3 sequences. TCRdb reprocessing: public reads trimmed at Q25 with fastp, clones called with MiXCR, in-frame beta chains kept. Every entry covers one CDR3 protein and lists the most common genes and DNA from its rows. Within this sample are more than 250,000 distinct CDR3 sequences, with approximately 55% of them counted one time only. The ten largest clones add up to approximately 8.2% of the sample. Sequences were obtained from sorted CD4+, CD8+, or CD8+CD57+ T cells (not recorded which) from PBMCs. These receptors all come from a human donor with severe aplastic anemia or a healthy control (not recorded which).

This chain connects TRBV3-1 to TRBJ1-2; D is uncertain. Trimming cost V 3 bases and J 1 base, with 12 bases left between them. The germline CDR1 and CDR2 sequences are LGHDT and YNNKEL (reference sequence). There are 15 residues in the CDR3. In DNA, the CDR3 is TGTGCCAGCAGCCAGGGTTATGGAGATAACTATGGCTACACCTTC. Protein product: CASSQGYGDNYGYTF. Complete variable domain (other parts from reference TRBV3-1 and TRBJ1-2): DTAVSQTPKYLVTQMGNDKSIKCEQNLGHDTMYWYKQDSKKFLKIMFSYNNKELIINETVPNRFSPKSPDKAHLNLHINSLELGDSAVYFCASSQGYGDNYGYTFGSGTRLTVV.

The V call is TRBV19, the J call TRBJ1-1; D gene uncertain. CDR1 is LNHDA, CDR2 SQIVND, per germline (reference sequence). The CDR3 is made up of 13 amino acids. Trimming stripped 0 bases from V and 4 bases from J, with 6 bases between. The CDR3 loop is CASSIDTGTEAFF. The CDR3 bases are TGTGCCAGTAGTATAGACACTGGCACTGAAGCTTTCTTT.

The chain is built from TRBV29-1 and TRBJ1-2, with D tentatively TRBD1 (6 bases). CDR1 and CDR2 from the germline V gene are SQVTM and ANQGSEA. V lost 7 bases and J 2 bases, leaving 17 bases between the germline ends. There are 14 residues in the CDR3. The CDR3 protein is CSDSAPTGNYGYTF. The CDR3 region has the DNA TGCAGCGACTCCGCCCCCACAGGGAACTATGGCTACACCTTC.

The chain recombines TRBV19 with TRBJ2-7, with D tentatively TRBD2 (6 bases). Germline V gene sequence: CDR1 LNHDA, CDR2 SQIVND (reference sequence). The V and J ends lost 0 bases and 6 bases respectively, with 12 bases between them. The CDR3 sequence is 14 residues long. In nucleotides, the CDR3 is TGTGCCAGTAGTATAGAGCGGGGTAAAAGCGAGCAGTACTTC. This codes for CASSIERGKSEQYF.

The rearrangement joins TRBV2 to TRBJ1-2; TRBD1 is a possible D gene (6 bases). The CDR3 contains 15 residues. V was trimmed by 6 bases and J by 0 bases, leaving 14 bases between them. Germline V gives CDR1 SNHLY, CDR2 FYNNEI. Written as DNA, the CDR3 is TGTGCCAGCAGGGTTTATTGGACAGCTAACTATGGCTACACCTTC. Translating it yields CASRVYWTANYGYTF.